Listed here is a single TCR beta chain. Ages ranged from 18 to 89 years, with residence in approximately 23 US areas. The CDR3 is 12 amino acids. CDR1 and CDR2 from the germline V gene are MGHDK and SYGVNS. The V and J ends lost 6 bases and 6 bases respectively, with 8 bases between them. How the authors handled the data: Nucleated cell counts were estimated from reference gene primer amplification. Here immunoSEQ multiplex PCR was the method, and the copy in TCRdb shows in-frame clones only, minus some. That table gives V, J and clone size, and the DNA gave D and trimming. The sample includes roughly 150,000 clones, about 80% of them seen just once. The data were taken from a study of blood T cell repertoires in COVID-19. At the level of the study: There were acute and convalescent COVID-19 samples, and they came from the United States, Italy and Spain. Nucleic acid was either cDNA or gDNA, and it came from T cells, B-cell-depleted T cells, or PBMCs.

The clonotype comes from a man between 50 and 59 years old who had recovered from COVID-19. The sequencing input was PBMCs or T cells enriched from blood (not recorded which). The V gene is TRBV25-1, the J gene TRBJ2-2; D is undetermined. The CDR3 DNA reads as TGTGCCAGCAGGTCTATACCCGGGGAGCTGTTTTTT. It translates to CASRSIPGELFF.